This T cell receptor beta chain came from a study of shared clonotypes between healthy human individuals. This clone was detected once. Clones were sequenced by immunoSEQ multiplex PCR, and TCRdb holds only the in-frame ones, with some missing. Altogether around 2,000,000 clones are present, about 93% being singletons, with the ten largest covering 1.5% to 2%. The CDR3 has 13 residues. The V and J ends lost 7 bases and 3 bases, in that order; junction bases with no gene match: 4. CDR1 and CDR2 from the germline V gene are SGHRS and YFSETQ. Naive CD8 cells, CD45RO-negative and positively selected for CCR7, excluded terminally differentiated effector memory CD45RA+ cells.

V gene TRBV5-1 combines with J gene TRBJ2-7, with 10 bases fitting TRBD2. The sequence was collected from a man aged 18 to 30 in good health. Some clones in this sample may be carry-over from other donors' samples. Sequenced sample: naive CD8+ T cells from PBMCs. The CDR3 loop reads CASGLAGVYEQYF. The DNA for the CDR3 is TGCGCCAGCGGGCTAGCGGGAGTCTACGAGCAGTACTTC. Supplemented by reference TRBV5-1 and TRBJ2-7, the full variable domain reads KAGVTQTPRYLIKTRGQQVTLSCSPISGHRSVSWYQQTPGQGLQFLFEYFSETQRNKGNFPGRFSGRQFSNSRSEMNVSTLELGDSALYLCASGLAGVYEQYFGPGTRLTVT.